These T cell receptor beta chains were read from a single sample in a study of blood T cell repertoires in COVID-19. Data came from immunoSEQ multiplex PCR; TCRdb stores just in-frame clones and leaves some out. The sample consists of approximately 460,000 clones, roughly nine tenths of them appearing once. Sequenced sample: peripheral blood. These receptors were collected from a young man with COVID-19, enrolled during active disease. Each CDR3 is given with its conserved first and last residue. D genes are given only for firm matches. Only some rows state a clone size, as once, few, many or a class for expanded clones.

size	V	J	D	CDR3	DNA
NA	TRBV24-1	TRBJ2-5	NA	CATSETGQGRETQYF	TGTGCCACCAGTGAAACCGGGCAGGGCCGGGAGACCCAGTACTTC
NA	TRBV5-5	TRBJ2-7	NA	CASSPGSSYEQYF	TGTGCCAGCAGCCCCGGGTCCTCCTACGAGCAGTACTTC
NA	TRBV7-3	TRBJ2-1	TRBD1	CASSPTRGRSSYNEQFF	TGTGCCAGCAGTCCAACAAGGGGGCGAAGCTCCTACAATGAGCAGTTCTTC
NA	TRBV18	TRBJ1-5	TRBD1	CASSPGGTGNQPQHF	TGTGCCAGCTCACCGGGGGGGACAGGGAATCAGCCCCAGCATTTT
NA	TRBV5-4	TRBJ2-7	TRBD1	CASSTGQGYYEQYF	TGTGCCAGCAGCACGGGACAGGGATACTACGAGCAGTACTTC
NA	TRBV2	TRBJ1-5	TRBD1	CASRGTGSNQPQHF	TGTGCCAGCAGAGGGACAGGTTCCAATCAGCCCCAGCATTTT
NA	TRBV9	TRBJ2-3	NA	CASSVGGSLKDTQYF	TGTGCCAGCAGCGTTGGAGGGTCCTTAAAGGATACGCAGTATTTT
NA	TRBV12-3/TRBV12-4	TRBJ2-1	TRBD2	CASSFGSGNEQFF	TGTGCCAGCAGTTTTGGTAGCGGGAATGAGCAGTTCTTC
NA	TRBV29-1	TRBJ2-1	NA	CSVEGTGEGDEQFF	TGCAGCGTTGAAGGTACGGGAGAAGGGGATGAGCAGTTCTTC
NA	TRBV2	TRBJ2-1	NA	CASRQNNEQFF	TGTGCCAGCAGGCAGAACAATGAGCAGTTCTTC
NA	TRBV5-1	TRBJ2-5	TRBD2	CASSLVRGEAETQYF	TGCGCCAGCAGCTTGGTCCGGGGGGAGGCAGAGACCCAGTACTTC
NA	TRBV29-1	TRBJ1-2	NA	CSFHDSAGYTF	TGCAGTTTCCATGACAGCGCTGGCTACACCTTC
NA	TRBV5-1	TRBJ2-3	TRBD2	CASSGGTSVLTDTQYF	TGCGCCAGCAGCGGCGGGACTAGCGTATTGACAGATACGCAGTATTTT
once	TRBV4-1	TRBJ1-2	TRBD1	CASSRIQGEEGYTF	TGCGCCAGCAGCCGCATACAGGGGGAGGAAGGCTACACCTTC
NA	TRBV5-4	TRBJ1-1	NA	CASSSKDSPQWAFF	TGTGCCAGCAGCTCGAAAGACAGCCCACAATGGGCTTTCTTT
NA	TRBV3-1/TRBV3-2	TRBJ2-1	NA	CASSRYGEQFF	TGTGCCAGCAGCCGTTACGGTGAGCAGTTCTTC
NA	TRBV10-3	TRBJ2-7	TRBD2	CAILTQDPTSGRAEQYF	TGTGCCATCCTTACACAAGATCCGACTAGCGGGAGAGCCGAGCAGTACTTC
NA	TRBV18	TRBJ1-3	NA	CASSTDSSGNTIYF	TGTGCCAGCTCAACGGACAGCTCTGGAAACACCATATATTTT
NA	TRBV10-1	TRBJ2-3	TRBD2	CASSVLPYPLLRRLAGESDTQYF	TGCGCCAGCAGTGTTTTGCCCTACCCTCTTTTAAGACGACTAGCGGGAGAATCAGATACGCAGTATTTT
NA	TRBV10-3	TRBJ2-3	TRBD2	CAISESTSGQSTDTQYF	TGTGCCATCAGTGAGTCGACTAGCGGGCAAAGCACAGATACGCAGTATTTT
NA	TRBV2	TRBJ2-2	NA	CARTRETRGSAGELFF	TGTGCCAGGACAAGGGAGACTAGAGGGAGTGCCGGGGAGCTGTTTTTT
NA	TRBV19	TRBJ2-7	NA	CASSMIQDYEQYF	TGTGCCAGTAGTATGATCCAGGACTACGAGCAGTACTTC
NA	TRBV19	TRBJ2-1	TRBD2	CASSSSGSRFNEQFF	TGTGCCAGTAGTTCTAGCGGGAGCCGGTTCAATGAGCAGTTCTTC
NA	TRBV19	TRBJ2-3	TRBD2	CASSILAGGTDTQYF	TGTGCCAGTAGTATCCTAGCGGGGGGCACAGATACGCAGTATTTT
NA	TRBV4-1	TRBJ2-1	TRBD2	CASSQDKGTSGRRGQFF	TGCGCCAGCAGCCAAGATAAAGGGACTAGCGGGAGGAGGGGGCAGTTCTTC
NA	TRBV3-1/TRBV3-2	TRBJ2-1	NA	CASSQPAGEQFF	TGTGCCAGCAGCCAGCCAGCAGGTGAGCAGTTCTTC
NA	TRBV19	TRBJ1-2	NA	CASRNLGSSIAYGYTF	TGTGCCAGTAGAAACCTGGGCTCATCAATTGCCTATGGCTACACCTTC
NA	TRBV6-5	TRBJ1-5	NA	CASSFGAGQPQHF	TGTGCCAGCAGTTTTGGGGCCGGTCAGCCCCAGCATTTT
NA	TRBV2	TRBJ2-2	NA	CASSGQGLAGQAGELFF	TGTGCCAGCAGTGGCCAAGGGCTAGCGGGACAGGCCGGGGAGCTGTTTTTT
NA	TRBV6-1	TRBJ1-1	NA	CASSEAVPGPVMNTEAFF	TGTGCCAGCAGTGAAGCTGTACCTGGGCCGGTGATGAACACTGAAGCTTTCTTT
NA	TRBV27	TRBJ2-7	TRBD2	CASSFTSGSSHEQYF	TGTGCCAGCAGTTTTACTAGCGGTTCCAGCCACGAGCAGTACTTC
NA	TRBV29-1	TRBJ2-3	NA	CSVEGLDLWRGTDTQYF	TGCAGCGTGGAAGGGTTAGATTTGTGGCGGGGAACAGATACGCAGTATTTT
NA	TRBV11-3	TRBJ2-5	NA	CASSLSFEDTQETQYF	TGTGCCAGCAGCTTAAGTTTTGAGGACACCCAAGAGACCCAGTACTTC
NA	TRBV29-1	TRBJ1-1	TRBD1	CSVRGTEAFF	TGCAGCGTCAGGGGGACTGAAGCTTTCTTT
once	TRBV11-2	TRBJ2-1	NA	CASSLVPFSYNEQFF	TGTGCCAGCAGCTTAGTCCCCTTCTCCTACAATGAGCAGTTCTTC
NA	TRBV6-4	TRBJ1-2	NA	CASRKNQLGHGYTF	TGTGCCAGCAGGAAGAACCAACTGGGGCATGGCTACACCTTC
NA	TRBV11-2	TRBJ1-6	TRBD1	CASSLVPGGNSPLHF	TGTGCCAGCAGCTTAGTACCAGGGGGCAATTCACCCCTCCACTTT